One sample yielded the 30 T cell receptor beta chains listed below, sequenced in a study of TIL therapy for anti-PD-1-resistant metastatic lung cancer. The time point denotes: pre-treatment sample, taken before nivolumab and TIL therapy. Sequencing used immunoSEQ v3. Assay: immunoSEQ multiplex PCR; the TCRdb copy retains only in-frame clones and omits some. This table holds about 60,000 clones, about 69% found once. Material: blood, obtained at baseline. Every receptor here comes from a person between 30 and 79 years old with non-small cell lung cancer.

As for this clone: The missing conserved phenylalanine or tryptophan at the end of this CDR3 makes a read error likely. The chain is built from TRBV7-3 and TRBJ1-2, with 8 positions matching TRBD1. Per the germline V gene, CDR1 is SGHTA and CDR2 is FQGTGA. This CDR3 is 14 amino acids long. With V trimmed by 5 bases and J by 7 bases, 9 bases remained unmatched. CDR3 residues: CASSTNRGEGGYTL. The CDR3 nucleotides are TGTGCCAGCAGCACCAACAGGGGGGAGGGTGGCTACACCCTC.

This clone came up once. The chain carries TRBV7-8 and TRBJ2-1; D is ambiguous. The length of the CDR3 is 12 residues. Germline CDR1 SGHVS, CDR2 FQNEAQ. V dropped 3 bases and J dropped 10 bases, with 10 bases sitting between them. For the CDR3, the DNA is TGTGCCAGCAGCTTGGGTGACTGGGAGCAGTTCTTC. Encoded protein: CASSLGDWEQFF.

This rearrangement joins TRBV28 to TRBJ1-6; D is uncertain. The germline V gene encodes CDR1 MDHEN and CDR2 SYDVKM. The CDR3 covers 14 residues. Trimming took off 8 bases at V and 7 bases at J, with 15 bases between the two ends. The CDR3 DNA follows: TGTGCCAGCGCGACGGTCTCCTTCAATTCACCCCTCCACTTT. It is translated as CASATVSFNSPLHF.

The rearrangement joins TRBV11-2 to TRBJ2-7, with TRBD2 identical over 12 bases. V was pared by 2 bases and J by 5 bases, with 4 bases of the junction left unmatched. This CDR3 has 15 amino acids. Germline V gene lookup returns CDR1 SGHAT and CDR2 FQNNGV. Here the CDR3 reads CASSLRLAGDDEQYF. The CDR3 DNA is TGTGCCAGCAGCTTAAGACTAGCGGGAGACGACGAGCAGTACTTC.

The chain links TRBV6-1 to TRBJ2-5, with 7 positions matching TRBD1. The J call may be incorrect, as the DNA end agrees better with TRBJ2-7. Germline V gene lookup returns CDR1 MNHNS and CDR2 SASEGT. The CDR3 is made up of 15 amino acids. The chain's CDR3 is CASSDRDSLRYEQYF. CDR3 in DNA: TGTGCCAGCAGCGACCGGGACAGTCTCCGCTACGAGCAGTACTTC.

This clone was recorded once. The V and J genes are TRBV13 and TRBJ2-2; 9 positions agree with TRBD2. V was pared by 5 bases and J by 6 bases, with 1 base of the junction left unmatched. Germline V gives CDR1 PRHDT, CDR2 FYEKMQ (reference sequence). The length of the CDR3 is 13 residues. CDR3 protein: CASSRGGAGELFF. The CDR3 DNA follows: TGTGCCAGCAGCCGCGGGGGGGCCGGGGAGCTGTTTTTT.

This chain uses TRBV9 with TRBJ1-2; maybe TRBD1 (6 bases). The germline V gene encodes CDR1 SGDLS and CDR2 YYNGEE. V was clipped by 3 bases and J by 0 bases, with 9 bases between them. The CDR3 totals 14 residues. DNA of the CDR3: TGTGCCAGCAGCGAGCGGACAGCTAACTATGGCTACACCTTC. Its protein product is CASSERTANYGYTF.

The J gene is TRBJ1-1, the V gene TRBV6-5; D call uncertain. CDR1 is MNHEY and CDR2 is SVGAGI in the germline V gene. The CDR3 length is 12 residues. V lost 6 bases to trimming and J lost 1 base, with 6 bases between them. CDR3: CASRLGNTEAFF. For the CDR3, the DNA is TGTGCCAGCAGACTGGGGAACACTGAAGCTTTCTTT.

The chain joins TRBV6-5 to TRBJ1-4; D uncertain. Trimming pared 6 bases from V and 0 bases from J, leaving 11 bases between. CDR1 and CDR2 (germline): MNHEY, SVGAGI. CDR3 length: 15 residues. The CDR3 sequence is CASSYRPATNEKLFF. CDR3 DNA sequence: TGTGCCAGCAGCTACCGGCCAGCAACTAATGAAAAACTGTTTTTT.

A note on this clone: One junction end disagrees with the germline gene, perhaps due to a read error. This chain connects TRBV2 to TRBJ2-7; 7 positions agree with TRBD2. Germline V gene sequence: CDR1 SNHLY, CDR2 FYNNEI. The CDR3 has 13 amino acids. The CDR3 sequence is CASSKAGIYEQYF. As DNA, the CDR3 is TGTGCCAGCAGTAAAGCGGGAATCTACGAGCAGTACTTC.

The chain recombines TRBV27 with TRBJ2-6; D gene ambiguous. Trimming left V 7 bases short and J 0 bases short, with 16 bases between. This CDR3 comprises 17 residues. CDR1 MNHEY and CDR2 SMNVEV come from the germline V gene (reference sequence). The DNA for the CDR3 is TGTGCCAGCAAGAAAGTGGACGCGTACTCTGGGGCCAACGTCCTGACTTTC. Amino acid sequence: CASKKVDAYSGANVLTF.

As DNA, the CDR3 is TGTGCCTGGAGTGTAGACACGACCCGGGGCGAGCAGTACTTC. Translating it yields CAWSVDTTRGEQYF. The V and J genes are TRBV30 and TRBJ2-7, with a weak D call TRBD2 (5 bases). V lost 0 bases, J lost 6 bases, and 15 bases lay in between. Germline V gives CDR1 GTSNPN, CDR2 SVGIG (reference sequence). The CDR3 extends over 14 amino acids. The complete variable domain, with remaining parts taken from reference TRBV30 and TRBJ2-7, reads SQTIHQWPATLVQPVGSPLSLECTVEGTSNPNLYWYRQAAGRGLQLLFYSVGIGQISSEVPQNLSASRPQDRQFILSSKKLLLSDSGFYLCAWSVDTTRGEQYFGPGTRLTVT.

The V call is TRBV2, the J call TRBJ1-1, with 9 bases matching TRBD1. V was clipped by 6 bases and J by 5 bases; unmatched bases: 7. Per germline, CDR1 SNHLY and CDR2 FYNNEI. CDR3 size: 14 residues. The CDR3 DNA is TGTGCCAGCAGCAAACAGGGGGCCGAGACTGAAGCTTTCTTT. This gives the protein CASSKQGAETEAFF.

The chain combines TRBV15 with TRBJ2-3; D ambiguous. Germline V gene data show CDR1 as LNHNV and CDR2 as YYDKDF (reference sequence). V was cut by 0 bases and J by 1 base, with 14 bases left in between. The CDR3 runs to 17 residues. CDR3 nucleotide sequence: TGTGCCACCAGCAGAGATCCGAGTGGGGTGGGCACAGATACGCAGTATTTT. This translates into CATSRDPSGVGTDTQYF.

The V and J genes are TRBV4-2 and TRBJ2-3, with TRBD2 matching 13 bases. The CDR3 consists of 16 residues. J gave up 4 bases and V 1 base, and 2 bases lay outside the gene matches. The germline gives CDR1 LGHNA, CDR2 YNFKEQ. CDR3 protein: CASSQGTSGRSDTQYF. As DNA, the CDR3 is TGTGCCAGCAGCCAAGGGACTAGCGGGAGATCAGATACGCAGTATTTT.

The V call is TRBV19, the J call TRBJ2-2, with 10 bases aligning to TRBD1. Germline values: CDR1 LNHDA, CDR2 SQIVND (reference sequence). The CDR3 has 16 residues. The V gene end was trimmed by 4 bases and the J gene end by 4 bases; junction bases not matched to a gene: 6. DNA for the CDR3: TGTGCCAGTAGTAAGGGACAGGGGAGTGTCACCGGGGAGCTGTTTTTT. Its translation: CASSKGQGSVTGELFF.

About this clone itself: This sample includes further DNA sequences coding for the same CDR3. CDR3 region: CASSPDSYEQYF. The DNA of the CDR3 is TGCGCCAGCAGCCCGGACAGCTACGAGCAGTACTTC. V gene TRBV5-1 combines with J gene TRBJ2-7, with D possibly being TRBD1 (6 bases). The CDR3 loop spans 12 amino acids. V dropped 4 bases and J dropped 3 bases, with 8 bases sitting between them. CDR1 SGHRS and CDR2 YFSETQ come from the germline V gene.

This sequence joins TRBV25-1 and TRBJ2-4; 8 nucleotides match TRBD2. The CDR3 consists of 17 residues. The V gene's germline CDR1 is MGHDK and CDR2 SYGVNS. The junction had 14 bases not matched to a gene; V was cut back by 4 bases and J by 6 bases. CDR3 region: CASSATRGSGNPNIQYF. CDR3 bases: TGTGCCAGCAGTGCCACCCGGGGTAGCGGGAACCCAAACATTCAGTACTTC.

The rearrangement uses TRBV30 and TRBJ2-5; 11 nucleotides match TRBD1. Germline V gene sequence: CDR1 GTSNPN, CDR2 SVGIG (reference sequence). The CDR3 has 14 residues. V gave up 4 bases and J gave up 9 bases; unmatched junction bases: 10. The CDR3 reads CAWTGTGGASAQYF. DNA for the CDR3: TGTGCCTGGACGGGGACAGGGGGTGCCTCGGCCCAGTACTTC. Full variable domain (missing parts from reference TRBV30 and TRBJ2-5): SQTIHQWPATLVQPVGSPLSLECTVEGTSNPNLYWYRQAAGRGLQLLFYSVGIGQISSEVPQNLSASRPQDRQFILSSKKLLLSDSGFYLCAWTGTGGASAQYFGPGTRLLVL.

The CDR3 DNA follows: TGTGCCAGCAGTCCTCAAGGACTAGCGGGAGAAGAGACCCAGTACTTC. It encodes CASSPQGLAGEETQYF. The chain employs TRBV28 and TRBJ2-5; 13 nucleotides align to TRBD2. V trimming: 5 bases; J trimming: 3 bases; junction bases outside the gene matches: 6. The CDR3 contains 16 residues. Germline V gives CDR1 MDHEN, CDR2 SYDVKM.

CDR3 DNA sequence: TGTGCCAGCAGTGAAGGGCCAAGTTACTATGGCTACACCTTC. Residues: CASSEGPSYYGYTF. The chain uses TRBV2 and TRBJ1-2; D gene ambiguous. CDR3 size: 14 residues. Trimming removed 1 base from V and 3 bases from J, with 9 bases in between. Per germline, CDR1 SNHLY and CDR2 FYNNEI.

V gene TRBV4-1 combines with J gene TRBJ2-3; 8 bases line up with TRBD1. Trimming removed 3 bases from V and 0 bases from J; junction bases left unmatched: 2. In germline, CDR1 is MGHRA, CDR2 YSYEKL. The CDR3 is 15 amino acids. The CDR3 reads CASSQNRGSTDTQYF. DNA of the CDR3: TGCGCCAGCAGCCAGAACAGGGGGAGCACAGATACGCAGTATTTT.

V usage is TRBV11-3 and J usage is TRBJ1-1, with 9 bases aligning to TRBD1. Germline V gives CDR1 SGHNT, CDR2 YENEEA. The ends lost 1 base at V and 6 bases at J; junction bases unmatched: 9. CDR3 length: 16 amino acids. As DNA, the CDR3 is TGTGCCAGCAGCTTAGGTACAGGGGGCTTTGGGGCTGAAGCTTTCTTT. Its translation is CASSLGTGGFGAEAFF.

V is TRBV28 and J is TRBJ1-5, with D possibly being TRBD1 (5 bases). Germline CDR1 is MDHEN and CDR2 is SYDVKM. CDR3 length: 17 amino acids. V lost 3 bases and J lost 0, with 15 bases in between. For the CDR3, the DNA is TGTGCCAGCAGTTTGGGGTCCGCAGGGTCTAGCAATCAGCCCCAGCATTTT. It codes for CASSLGSAGSSNQPQHF.

This clone was observed once. J is TRBJ1-1 and V is TRBV5-1; D unclear. The CDR3 consists of 14 residues. The V end lost 0 bases, the J end lost 1 base, and 7 bases lay between the germline ends. Germline V gives CDR1 SGHRS, CDR2 YFSETQ. The CDR3 nucleotides are TGCGCCAGCAGCTTGGACAGATCGAACACTGAAGCTTTCTTT. Translated, it gives CASSLDRSNTEAFF.

V gene TRBV12-5 combines with J gene TRBJ1-2; no definite D call. V gave up 6 bases and J gave up 2 bases, with 10 bases separating them. The CDR3 is 13 amino acids. Germline V gene sequence: CDR1 LGHNT, CDR2 FRNRAP. Written as DNA, the CDR3 is TGTGCTAGTGGCTTAGACACAAACTATGGCTACACCTTC. It specifies CASGLDTNYGYTF.

The rearrangement uses TRBV12-5 and TRBJ1-2; D is possibly TRBD1 (5 bases). In germline, CDR1 is LGHNT, CDR2 FRNRAP. Trimming removed 8 bases at V and 6 bases at J, with 16 bases between. The CDR3 covers 13 residues. The CDR3: CASRAPGANGYTF. DNA of the CDR3: TGTGCTAGTCGGGCCCCCGGGGCCAATGGCTACACCTTC.

The J gene is TRBJ2-5, the V gene TRBV5-1, with D perhaps assigned TRBD1 or TRBD2 (6 bases each). Deletions cut 4 bases from V and 4 bases from J, with 11 bases between. The germline V gene has CDR1 SGHRS and CDR2 YFSETQ. The CDR3 runs to 13 residues. This CDR3 is CASSTGAGETQYF. CDR3 in DNA: TGCGCCAGCAGCACGGGGGCCGGAGAGACCCAGTACTTC.

J is TRBJ2-1 and V is TRBV10-3, with TRBD2 as a possible D gene (5 bases). The CDR3 is made up of 14 amino acids. Trimming shortened V by 7 bases and J by 6 bases, and 16 bases separated the two germline ends. Germline V CDR1 and CDR2: ENHRY, SYGVKD. The chain's CDR3 is CAIKERQDLNEQFF. The CDR3 nucleotides are TGTGCCATCAAGGAGCGGCAGGACCTCAATGAGCAGTTCTTC.

The V and J genes are TRBV6-1 and TRBJ2-1; D is undetermined. Trimming removed 6 bases from V and 7 bases from J, with 10 bases in between. There are 12 residues in the CDR3. From germline, CDR1 is MNHNS and CDR2 SASEGT. The CDR3 loop reads CASRETWNEQFF. The DNA of the CDR3 is TGTGCCAGCAGGGAGACCTGGAATGAGCAGTTCTTC.